The clone carrying this T cell receptor beta chain has more than one count but fewer than ten. The sample is drawn from a study of T cell repertoires in cytomegalovirus infection. TCRdb passed the reads through MiXCR, listing each CDR3 protein once. The sample gives about 400,000 distinct CDR3 sequences, 15% to 20% of which show up once; roughly 8.7% is in the top ten. The CDR3 has 14 amino acids. CDR1 is SGHAT and CDR2 is FQNNGV in the germline V gene. Germline trimming cut 3 bases from V and 4 bases from J; bases unmatched to any gene: 4. The receptor was derived from a human donor in good health (CMV status not recorded). Some clones in this sample may be carry-over from other donors' samples. The sequenced sample was PBMCs. The chain has TRBV11-2 and TRBJ1-2; 8 bases agree with TRBD1. DNA of the CDR3: TGTGCCAGCAGCTTCCGGACAGGGTTCTATGGCTACACCTTC. This translates into CASSFRTGFYGYTF.